The 25 T cell receptor beta chains presented below share a single source sample, sequenced in a study of beta chain features in type 1 diabetes. Since all of the isolated RNA was reverse transcribed, expressed TCRB transcripts were what got sequenced. Profiling relied on immunoSEQ multiplex PCR, and the TCRdb table lists in-frame clones only, not all of them. Of some 270,000 clones in the sample, 7% to 9% were seen once. The sample comprised central memory CD4+ T cells from blood. These receptors all stem from a woman younger than 30 in good health.

This clone was counted a few times. The chain is built from TRBV6-6 and TRBJ2-6; D remains ambiguous. The CDR3 is 15 amino acids. CDR1 is MNHNY and CDR2 is SVGAGI in the germline V gene (reference sequence). Deletions cut 5 bases from V and 0 bases from J, with 8 bases between. In nucleotides, the CDR3 is TGTGCCAGCAGTGCCGCAATCTCTGGGGCCAACGTCCTGACTTTC. Protein: CASSAAISGANVLTF.

This sequence joins TRBV6-5 and TRBJ1-2; D gene ambiguous. Per germline, CDR1 MNHEY and CDR2 SVGAGI. V dropped 2 bases and J dropped 8 bases, with 15 bases sitting between them. The CDR3 has 14 amino acids. The CDR3 coding sequence is TGTGCCAGCAGTTACGAGGAAAAAGTTGGAGGCTACACCTTC. Amino acid sequence: CASSYEEKVGGYTF.

This rearrangement joins TRBV10-3 to TRBJ1-2; D remains unclear. Germline-derived CDR1 and CDR2 are ENHRY and SYGVKD. The CDR3 runs 13 residues. The V end lost 3 bases, the J end lost 13 bases, and 18 bases lay between the germline ends. The CDR3 DNA reads as TGTGCCATCAGTGACGGCGGGAACGCGCGCTGCACCTTC. Encoded protein: CAISDGGNARCTF.

The chain carries TRBV29-1 and TRBJ2-2; no clear D. The germline gives CDR1 SQVTM, CDR2 ANQGSEA. V dropped 7 bases and J dropped 5 bases, with 5 bases sitting between them. The length of the CDR3 is 10 residues. CDR3 DNA: TGCAGCGGCGGAACCGGGGAGCTGTTTTTT. Its protein product is CSGGTGELFF.

This clone was seen only a few times. The chain uses TRBV9 and TRBJ2-1, with D perhaps TRBD2 (7 bases). V lost 1 base and J lost 2, with 16 bases in between. Per germline, CDR1 SGDLS and CDR2 YYNGEE. The CDR3 is 17 residues long. CDR3 amino acids: CASSVKGGDWTYNEQFF. The CDR3 coding sequence is TGTGCCAGCAGCGTAAAGGGGGGGGACTGGACCTACAATGAGCAGTTCTTC.

A few counts support this clone. The V gene is TRBV5-4, the J gene TRBJ1-1; D call uncertain. V dropped 2 bases and J dropped 0 bases, with 8 bases sitting between them. The CDR3 spans 14 residues. Germline loops: CDR1 SGHNT, CDR2 YYREEE (reference sequence). The CDR3 protein is CASSFGRMNTEAFF. The DNA for the CDR3 is TGTGCCAGCAGCTTCGGGCGGATGAACACTGAAGCTTTCTTT.

This sequence joins TRBV15 and TRBJ2-2, with no clear D. The V end lost 5 bases, the J end lost 1 base, and 11 bases lay between the germline ends. CDR3 size: 15 residues. The germline V gene encodes CDR1 LNHNV and CDR2 YYDKDF (reference sequence). The CDR3: CATSPVVQNTGELFF. The CDR3 region has the DNA TGTGCCACCAGCCCCGTTGTACAGAACACCGGGGAGCTGTTTTTT. The full variable domain, in which reference TRBV15 and TRBJ2-2 provide the parts outside the CDR3, is DAMVIQNPRYQVTQFGKPVTLSCSQTLNHNVMYWYQQKSSQAPKLLFHYYDKDFNNEADTPDNFQSRRPNTSFCFLDIRSPGLGDTAMYLCATSPVVQNTGELFFGEGSRLTVL.

This clone appeared many times. J is TRBJ2-1 and V is TRBV6-6, with a possible D match to TRBD1 (5 bases). The V end lost 5 bases, the J end lost 9 bases, and 14 bases lay between the germline ends. The CDR3 contains 13 residues. The germline CDR1 and CDR2 sequences are MNHNY and SVGAGI (reference sequence). CDR3 residues: CASSTEGAIEQFF. The CDR3 DNA reads as TGTGCCAGCAGTACGGAAGGGGCGATTGAGCAGTTCTTC.

The chain uses TRBV19 and TRBJ2-1, with D perhaps matching TRBD2 (6 bases). V lost 5 bases and J lost 0, with 11 bases in between. Per germline, CDR1 LNHDA and CDR2 SQIVND (reference sequence). The CDR3 is made up of 15 amino acids. CDR3 sequence reads: CASSRESSSYNEQFF. DNA for the CDR3: TGTGCCAGTAGTCGGGAGTCGAGCTCCTACAATGAGCAGTTCTTC.

The CDR3 is CSAQAMNGYTF. CDR3 nucleotide sequence: TGCAGTGCCCAAGCTATGAACGGCTACACCTTC. V usage is TRBV20-1 and J usage is TRBJ1-2; D remains ambiguous. The CDR3 is 11 amino acids. The germline V and J ends were trimmed by 6 bases and 8 bases, with 13 bases remaining between them. The germline gives CDR1 DFQATT, CDR2 SNEGSKA (reference sequence).

This clone was detected ten times or more. The rearrangement uses TRBV7-2 and TRBJ2-5; 8 nucleotides agree with TRBD2. Per germline, CDR1 SGHTA and CDR2 FQGNSA. J lost 2 bases, V lost 3 bases, and 2 bases had no gene match. The CDR3 sequence is 14 residues long. The CDR3 reads CASSFRGGQETQYF. CDR3 nucleotides: TGTGCCAGCAGCTTCCGCGGGGGGCAAGAGACCCAGTACTTC.

The J gene is TRBJ1-6, the V gene TRBV27; TRBD1 aligns across 9 bases. The CDR3 is 15 residues long. The trim removed 5 bases at V and 6 bases at J, leaving 5 bases unmatched. Germline V CDR1 and CDR2: MNHEY, SMNVEV (reference sequence). For the CDR3, the DNA is TGTGCCAGCAGTAAACAGGGGGCTGGTAATTCACCCCTCCACTTT. This translates into CASSKQGAGNSPLHF.

The gene calls are TRBV7-2 and TRBJ2-1; D not certain. The V gene lost 3 bases and the J gene lost 9 bases, with 6 bases spanning the gap. The CDR3 has 11 amino acids. CDR1 and CDR2 (germline): SGHTA, FQGNSA. The CDR3 protein is CASSLKGEQFF. CDR3 DNA: TGTGCCAGCAGCTTGAAAGGTGAGCAGTTCTTC.

This clone was recorded a few times. V and J are TRBV19 and TRBJ2-1, with D tentatively TRBD1 (6 bases). Germline lookup yields CDR1 LNHDA and CDR2 SQIVND (reference sequence). This CDR3 spans 15 amino acids. V lost 6 bases, J lost 5 bases, and 17 bases lay in between. The CDR3 coding sequence is TGTGCCAGTAGCGAGGGGACATCTAGGAACAATGAGCAGTTCTTC. It specifies CASSEGTSRNNEQFF.

This clone has just a few counts. V usage is TRBV2 and J usage is TRBJ1-2; 9 nucleotides match TRBD1. V lost 4 bases, J lost 8 bases, and 5 bases stayed unmatched. The CDR3 length is 13 residues. The germline CDR1 and CDR2 sequences are SNHLY and FYNNEI. In nucleotides, the CDR3 is TGTGCCAGCAGTGGGGACAGGGTAAAGGGCTACACCTTC. It encodes CASSGDRVKGYTF.

The V and J genes are TRBV19 and TRBJ1-5; tentative D call: TRBD1 (5 bases). This CDR3 is 16 amino acids long. Germline V gene lookup returns CDR1 LNHDA and CDR2 SQIVND (reference sequence). Trimming stripped 6 bases from V and 2 bases from J, with 17 bases between. The CDR3 sequence: CASRPYTQGGNQPQHF. DNA of the CDR3: TGTGCCAGTAGGCCTTACACTCAGGGTGGCAATCAGCCCCAGCATTTT. The whole variable domain, remainder taken from reference TRBV19 and TRBJ1-5, is DGGITQSPKYLFRKEGQNVTLSCEQNLNHDAMYWYRQDPGQGLRLIYYSQIVNDFQKGDIAEGYSVSREKKESFPLTVTSAQKNPTAFYLCASRPYTQGGNQPQHFGDGTRLSIL.

This clone was seen a few times. The rearrangement links TRBV4-2 to TRBJ2-1; 7 positions agree with TRBD1. The CDR3 contains 17 residues. Trimming at V came to 3 bases and at J to 2 bases, leaving 10 bases not matched to a gene. Per the germline V gene, CDR1 is LGHNA and CDR2 is YNFKEQ. The CDR3 sequence: CASSHISTGIAYNEQFF. As DNA, the CDR3 is TGTGCCAGCAGCCACATTTCGACAGGGATCGCCTACAATGAGCAGTTCTTC.

Notes on this clone: The sample carries other DNA sequences with the same CDR3. This rearrangement joins TRBV29-1 to TRBJ1-1; D not certain. The CDR3 is 10 amino acids. CDR1 is SQVTM, CDR2 ANQGSEA, per germline. Trimming took off 5 bases at V and 4 bases at J, with 5 bases between the two ends. As DNA, the CDR3 is TGCAGCGTTCTCCGCACTGAAGCTTTCTTT. This sequence encodes CSVLRTEAFF.

There are a few counts of this clone. J is TRBJ2-3 and V is TRBV5-1; D may be TRBD2 (6 bases). This CDR3 region has 15 residues. Trimming pared 8 bases from V and 1 base from J, leaving 17 bases between. Germline CDR1 is SGHRS and CDR2 is YFSETQ. The CDR3 DNA reads TGCGCCAGTTCCCCGGGACTTTCACGCACAGATACGCAGTATTTT. It codes for CASSPGLSRTDTQYF.

The chain couples TRBV9 to TRBJ2-1, with D perhaps being TRBD1 or TRBD2 (5 bases each). Between the trimmed V and J ends, which lost 1 base and 5 bases, there was a span of 13 bases. Germline CDR1 reads SGDLS; CDR2 reads YYNGEE. The CDR3 has 15 amino acids. CDR3 DNA: TGTGCCAGCAGCGTATCCCCCGGGACCAACAATGAGCAGTTCTTC. It translates to CASSVSPGTNNEQFF.

The genes are TRBV19 and TRBJ2-1; 9 bases are a match to TRBD2. CDR1 is LNHDA and CDR2 is SQIVND in the germline V gene (reference sequence). The V and J ends lost 7 bases and 9 bases, in that order; junction bases with no gene match: 19. The CDR3 covers 17 residues. CDR3: CASTPFYGGGALAEQFF. Here the CDR3 DNA reads TGTGCCAGTACCCCCTTTTATGGCGGGGGGGCCCTGGCTGAGCAGTTCTTC.

CDR3 nucleotide sequence: TGTGCCAGCAGCCCTACGGGGGGGTGGAACACTGAAGCTTTCTTT. This translates into CASSPTGGWNTEAFF. The chain has TRBV7-8 and TRBJ1-1, with D maybe TRBD1 (5 bases). Germline-derived CDR1 and CDR2 are SGHVS and FQNEAQ. The V end was cut by 5 bases, the J end by 1 base, with 14 bases between. This CDR3 contains 15 residues.

On this clone itself: The sample holds other DNA sequences that translate to the same CDR3. This chain joins TRBV5-1 and TRBJ1-1; D may be TRBD1 (5 bases). The CDR3 spans 12 residues. Germline CDR1 is SGHRS and CDR2 is YFSETQ. With 4 bases removed from V and 7 bases from J, the gap between germline ends came to 11 bases. The CDR3 DNA reads TGCGCCAGCAGCCCGGGGACGGTTGAAGCTTTCTTT. Its protein product is CASSPGTVEAFF.

This clone was counted between two and nine times. The rearrangement links TRBV2 to TRBJ2-7; D perhaps matches TRBD2 (5 bases). V lost 9 bases and J 4 bases, leaving 10 bases between the germline ends. CDR1 and CDR2 (germline): SNHLY, FYNNEI. There are 11 residues in the CDR3. CDR3: CASGGGYEQYV. CDR3 nucleotide sequence: TGTGCCAGTGGTGGCGGGTACGAGCAGTACGTC.

This clone has just a few counts. V is TRBV18 and J is TRBJ2-1, with TRBD2 matching 10 bases. CDR3 length: 15 amino acids. V lost 3 bases and J lost 1; bases outside the gene matches: 0. CDR1 and CDR2 from the germline V gene are KGHSH and LQKENI. As DNA, the CDR3 is TGTGCCAGCTCACCGACTAGCGGGTCCTACAATGAGCAGTTCTTC. This translates into CASSPTSGSYNEQFF.